What follows is one TCR beta chain and its context. Its antigen is unidentified. The CDR3 runs 16 residues. Germline V gives CDR1 SGHNT, CDR2 YENEEA. V lost 3 bases to trimming and J lost 9 bases, with 21 bases between them. These data come from a study of cytomegalovirus exposure and HLA in healthy donors. The PCR contained 60 Vbeta and 13 Jbeta primers. The repertoire was sequenced with immunoSEQ multiplex PCR; TCRdb's copy has only in-frame clones and lacks some. The sample lists approximately 150,000 clones, 80% occurring once. Points from the study as a whole: In a later analysis, HLA-C alleles had the fewest associated TCRs, DRB1 alleles the most. Altogether, about 160 TCR beta chains were recorded as cytomegalovirus-associated. What a later analysis showed was that several of the most significant clusters appeared linked to common viral pathogens. The only immune exposure information that was available was CMV serostatus.

The genes are TRBV11-3 and TRBJ2-1; possible D gene TRBD1, 7 bases. Sequencing used PBMCs. The TCR originated in a woman between 40 and 55 years old in good health and CMV-seronegative. DNA for the CDR3: TGTGCCAGCAGCTTTAGGAGGCGGGACCAGGGGGGTGAGCAGTTCTTC. This translates into CASSFRRRDQGGEQFF.